In this sample, the clone carrying this TCR beta chain turned up many times. Its matching antigen is unknown. Trimming removed 0 bases at V and 4 bases at J, with 10 bases between. The CDR3 loop spans 14 amino acids. CDR1 and CDR2 from the germline V gene are SGDLS and YYNGEE. Preparation of the TCRbeta library was carried out with unique molecular identifiers. MiXCR, run by TCRdb on the PCR reads, gives a single entry per CDR3 protein. The sample includes roughly 150,000 distinct CDR3 sequences, around 10% seen only once; the top ten take under 15%. The data were taken from a study of T-cell reconstitution after alpha-beta-depleted transplantation in children. Study-wide results and caveats: Reportedly, alpha-beta T cells present about two months post-transplant originated from several hundred expanded clones of graft origin. A year post-transplant, T-cell counts and diversity derived mostly from newly produced T cells. In some patients, recipient T cells and intrathymic progenitors surviving conditioning explained high day-60 diversity.

This clonotype was obtained from a boy aged 2-15 years with acute myeloid leukemia, due to receive a stem cell transplant. The rearrangement joins TRBV9 to TRBJ2-5; possibly TRBD2 for D (7 bases). The starting material was PBMCs, obtained before TCRalphabeta/CD19-depleted stem cell transplant. CDR3 residues: CASSVEGGGETQYF. The CDR3 bases are TGTGCCAGCAGCGTAGAGGGGGGGGGAGAGACCCAGTACTTC.